A single sample is the source of the 30 T cell receptor beta chains below, sequenced in a study of CD8 T cells in ankylosing spondylitis. MiXCR was run by TCRdb on the 5' RACE reads, yielding one entry per CDR3 protein. The sample yields some 120,000 distinct CDR3 sequences, roughly 15% seen once. The specimen was blood, either unsorted or a sorted T cell fraction (not recorded which). The receptors stem from a female donor with ankylosing spondylitis or in good health (not recorded which).

Only a few counts were recorded for this clonotype. The chain carries TRBV11-1 and TRBJ2-1; the match to TRBD1 covers 8 bases. V dropped 1 base and J dropped 2; count of bases not matched to a gene: 7. The CDR3 spans 17 residues. Germline V gene data show CDR1 as SGHAT and CDR2 as FQDESV (reference sequence). The CDR3 DNA sequence: TGTGCCAGCAGCTTAGGTCGCGGGACAGGTACCTACAATGAGCAGTTCTTC. It specifies CASSLGRGTGTYNEQFF.

A few counts support this clonotype. The chain joins TRBV19 to TRBJ2-1; D gene ambiguous. Trimming stripped 3 bases from V and 4 bases from J, with 10 bases between. This CDR3 contains 14 residues. In germline, CDR1 is LNHDA, CDR2 SQIVND (reference sequence). The CDR3 bases are TGTGCCAGTAGTATCCATTCAATATACAATGAGCAGTTCTTC. This codes for CASSIHSIYNEQFF. Full variable domain (missing parts from reference TRBV19 and TRBJ2-1): DGGITQSPKYLFRKEGQNVTLSCEQNLNHDAMYWYRQDPGQGLRLIYYSQIVNDFQKGDIAEGYSVSREKKESFPLTVTSAQKNPTAFYLCASSIHSIYNEQFFGPGTRLTVL.

This clonotype was seen ten or more times. The chain is built from TRBV29-1 and TRBJ1-5; D gene ambiguous. CDR1 and CDR2 from the germline V gene are SQVTM and ANQGSEA. Trimming removed 6 bases at V and 2 bases at J, with 8 bases between. This CDR3 is 12 amino acids long. CDR3 sequence: CSVSGGNQPQHF. The CDR3 DNA sequence: TGCAGCGTGAGTGGTGGCAATCAGCCCCAGCATTTT.

This clonotype was seen many times. The CDR3 coding sequence is TGCAGCGTCTTGGGTAGCGGGAGTTTTAGGGGCAATGAGCAGTTCTTC. Its translation is CSVLGSGSFRGNEQFF. The chain joins TRBV29-1 to TRBJ2-1; 9 bases fit TRBD2. With V trimmed by 6 bases and J by 6 bases, 15 bases remained unmatched. Germline loops: CDR1 SQVTM, CDR2 ANQGSEA. The CDR3 runs 16 residues.

This clonotype was picked up many times. The gene calls are TRBV19 and TRBJ2-3; D is undetermined. The germline CDR1 and CDR2 sequences are LNHDA and SQIVND (reference sequence). V was pared by 6 bases and J by 5 bases, with 12 bases between. The CDR3 is 13 amino acids. The CDR3: CASSNRAGDTQYF. Here the CDR3 DNA reads TGTGCCAGTAGCAACCGAGCTGGAGATACGCAGTATTTT. The complete variable domain, with remaining parts taken from reference TRBV19 and TRBJ2-3, reads DGGITQSPKYLFRKEGQNVTLSCEQNLNHDAMYWYRQDPGQGLRLIYYSQIVNDFQKGDIAEGYSVSREKKESFPLTVTSAQKNPTAFYLCASSNRAGDTQYFGPGTRLTVL.

The chain combines TRBV20-1 with TRBJ2-2, with a possible D match to TRBD2 (5 bases). Germline values: CDR1 DFQATT, CDR2 SNEGSKA (reference sequence). Trimming pared 3 bases from V and 5 bases from J, leaving 7 bases between. There are 12 residues in the CDR3. The CDR3 is CSASRGTGELFF. The CDR3 region has the DNA TGCAGTGCTAGTCGAGGGACCGGGGAGCTGTTTTTT.

This clonotype was found many times. The chain links TRBV5-6 to TRBJ2-3; D uncertain. Per germline, CDR1 SGHDT and CDR2 YYEEEE. Trimming removed 3 bases at V and 4 bases at J, with 6 bases between. CDR3 size: 12 residues. CDR3 amino acids: CASSSFPDTQYF. In DNA form, the CDR3 reads TGTGCCAGCAGCTCTTTCCCAGATACGCAGTATTTT.

This clonotype was counted only a few times. The chain is built from TRBV7-6 and TRBJ2-5; 7 bases are shared with TRBD1. Per germline, CDR1 SGHVS and CDR2 FNYEAQ. Trimming at V came to 7 bases and at J to 4 bases, leaving 9 bases not matched to a gene. There are 14 residues in the CDR3. CDR3 amino acids: CASTTMTGRETQYF. Written as DNA, the CDR3 is TGTGCCAGCACCACTATGACAGGGCGAGAGACCCAGTACTTC.

DNA of the CDR3: TGTGCCAGCTACACCCTAGGGACAGGGTCCTACGAGCAGTACTTC. It codes for CASYTLGTGSYEQYF. The chain employs TRBV18 and TRBJ2-7, with 9 nucleotides matching TRBD1. From germline, CDR1 is KGHSH and CDR2 LQKENI. CDR3 length equals 15 residues. The V and J ends lost 7 bases and 1 base, in that order; junction bases with no gene match: 8.

This clonotype was counted many times. The chain is built from TRBV11-2 and TRBJ2-7, with D unclear. CDR1 is SGHAT and CDR2 is FQNNGV in the germline V gene. CDR3 size: 12 residues. V lost 5 bases to trimming and J lost 4 bases, with 9 bases between them. The CDR3 sequence is CASSENTYEQYF. For the CDR3, the DNA is TGTGCCAGCAGCGAGAATACGTACGAGCAGTACTTC.

This clonotype was recorded many times. The rearrangement uses TRBV9 and TRBJ1-2; 11 nucleotides line up with TRBD1. This CDR3 comprises 15 residues. Per germline, CDR1 SGDLS and CDR2 YYNGEE. The junction had 7 bases not matched to a gene; V was cut back by 3 bases and J by 6 bases. CDR3 in amino acids: CASSAGTGGSHGYTF. The CDR3, as DNA: TGTGCCAGCAGCGCCGGGACAGGGGGATCTCATGGCTACACCTTC.

The sample holds many counts of this clonotype. DNA of the CDR3: TGCAGCGTTATCGGGGTAGCCAAAAACATTCAGTACTTC. Its translation: CSVIGVAKNIQYF. The V gene is TRBV29-1, the J gene TRBJ2-4, with D tentatively TRBD2 (5 bases). The CDR3 contains 13 residues. In germline, CDR1 is SQVTM, CDR2 ANQGSEA. V was shortened by 5 bases and J by 0 bases, with 8 bases between the two germline ends.

This chain links TRBV4-2 with TRBJ2-7; D gene ambiguous. Germline V gives CDR1 LGHNA, CDR2 YNFKEQ. V was shortened by 4 bases and J by 0 bases, with 10 bases between the two germline ends. The CDR3 is 14 residues long. The CDR3 sequence: CASSLEHRSYEQYF. The CDR3 DNA reads TGTGCCAGCAGCCTTGAACACCGCTCCTACGAGCAGTACTTC.

This clonotype has a handful of counts. The chain joins TRBV7-9 to TRBJ1-5; D is perhaps TRBD1 (5 bases). Germline V CDR1 and CDR2: SEHNR, FQNEAQ (reference sequence). The CDR3 runs to 14 residues. The germline V and J ends were trimmed by 3 bases and 7 bases, with 13 bases remaining between them. CDR3 nucleotides: TGTGCCAGCAGCTTCCGGGACTTTAAACAGCCCCAGCATTTT. Translation gives CASSFRDFKQPQHF.

The table lists this clonotype with a few counts. The chain is built from TRBV7-6 and TRBJ1-2; TRBD1 is a possible D gene (6 bases). The CDR3 extends over 14 amino acids. Germline values: CDR1 SGHVS, CDR2 FNYEAQ. The V end was cut by 5 bases, the J end by 0 bases, with 10 bases between. The CDR3 DNA sequence: TGTGCCAGCAGCCCTAGACAGGCTAACTATGGCTACACCTTC. Its protein product is CASSPRQANYGYTF. The complete variable domain, with remaining parts taken from reference TRBV7-6 and TRBJ1-2, reads GAGVSQSPRYKVTKRGQDVALRCDPISGHVSLYWYRQALGQGPEFLTYFNYEAQQDKSGLPNDRFSAERPEGSISTLTIQRTEQRDSAMYRCASSPRQANYGYTFGSGTRLTVV.

The V and J genes are TRBV5-1 and TRBJ2-3; the match to TRBD2 covers 7 bases. V shed 1 base and J 0 bases; nucleotides not matched to a gene: 20. Germline CDR1 is SGHRS and CDR2 is YFSETQ. This CDR3 has 21 residues. CDR3 sequence (DNA): TGCGCCAGCAGCTTGAGTAGGACGGACACCTCCAAGCGGGGTAGCACAGATACGCAGTATTTT. Translated, it gives CASSLSRTDTSKRGSTDTQYF.

This clonotype has just a few counts. J is TRBJ1-6 and V is TRBV20-1; TRBD1 matches 12 bases. Germline loops: CDR1 DFQATT, CDR2 SNEGSKA (reference sequence). The trim removed 2 bases at V and 10 bases at J, leaving 12 bases unmatched. This CDR3 is 17 amino acids long. The CDR3 DNA sequence: TGCAGTGCTAGACGGCCGGGACAGGGGGCGAATGGGTCACCCCTCCACTTT. Translating gives CSARRPGQGANGSPLHF.

This clonotype was found many times. J is TRBJ2-3 and V is TRBV5-1; no reliable D call. The CDR3 spans 13 residues. V lost 5 bases to trimming and J lost 2 bases, with 9 bases between them. Germline-derived CDR1 and CDR2 are SGHRS and YFSETQ. The CDR3 sequence is CASSAGDTDTQYF. The CDR3 DNA is TGCGCCAGCAGTGCTGGGGACACAGATACGCAGTATTTT.

This clonotype was counted many times. V usage is TRBV12-3 or TRBV12-4 and J usage is TRBJ2-2; 7 bases line up with TRBD1. The junction had 5 bases not matched to a gene; V was cut back by 7 bases and J by 6 bases. This CDR3 region has 13 residues. The CDR3 DNA reads as TGTGCCAGCAAGGTGGACAGGCCCGGGGAGCTGTTTTTT. It yields the protein CASKVDRPGELFF.

This clonotype was seen at least ten times. The gene calls are TRBV15 and TRBJ2-7; possible D gene TRBD1, 6 bases. V was shortened by 4 bases and J by 2 bases, with 12 bases between the two germline ends. CDR1 and CDR2 (germline): LNHNV, YYDKDF (reference sequence). The CDR3 is 14 residues long. In nucleotides, the CDR3 is TGTGCCACCAGCAAAGCAGGGGCGACCTACGAGCAGTACTTC. Encoded protein: CATSKAGATYEQYF.

This clonotype was counted a few times. The J gene is TRBJ2-7, the V gene TRBV18; D is possibly TRBD1 (6 bases). Between the trimmed V and J ends, which lost 4 bases and 0 bases, there was a span of 10 bases. The CDR3 runs 14 residues. The germline V gene has CDR1 KGHSH and CDR2 LQKENI. The CDR3 coding sequence is TGTGCCAGCTCACAGGGGACAAGCTCCTACGAGCAGTACTTC. It yields the protein CASSQGTSSYEQYF.

The gene calls are TRBV7-6 and TRBJ1-2; 7 bases match TRBD1. Germline loops: CDR1 SGHVS, CDR2 FNYEAQ. V was clipped by 2 bases and J by 0 bases; unmatched bases: 9. The CDR3 length is 17 residues. The CDR3 region has the DNA TGTGCCAGCAGCTTAATCCCCAGACAGGGAGCTAACTATGGCTACACCTTC. Translating it yields CASSLIPRQGANYGYTF.

This clonotype was detected only a few times. V usage is TRBV5-6 and J usage is TRBJ2-5; 7 bases match TRBD1. V lost 4 bases and J lost 2; bases outside the gene matches: 5. Germline-derived CDR1 and CDR2 are SGHDT and YYEEEE. The CDR3 has 14 residues. CDR3 sequence (DNA): TGTGCCAGCAGCCAGCAGGGACAGCAAGAGACCCAGTACTTC. Translation: CASSQQGQQETQYF.

This clonotype was seen a few times. This chain links TRBV5-1 with TRBJ1-1; D perhaps matches TRBD1 (5 bases). Germline-derived CDR1 and CDR2 are SGHRS and YFSETQ. V lost 0 bases, J lost 0 bases, and 12 bases lay in between. The CDR3 sequence is 16 residues long. As DNA, the CDR3 is TGCGCCAGCAGCTTGGCGGGGACCTTCATGAACACTGAAGCTTTCTTT. Amino acid sequence: CASSLAGTFMNTEAFF.

In its sample, this clonotype was seen many times. The J gene is TRBJ2-7, the V gene TRBV10-3; 10 bases match TRBD2. The V segment lost 11 bases and the J segment 6 bases; nucleotides outside the gene matches: 7. The CDR3 spans 12 residues. CDR1 is ENHRY, CDR2 SYGVKD, per germline. CDR3 in DNA: TGTGCCTCGAGCGGGAGGGGTTCCGAGCAGTACTTC. This codes for CASSGRGSEQYF.

This clonotype was recorded many times. This chain uses TRBV28 with TRBJ2-1, with 7 bases aligning to TRBD2. Germline lookup yields CDR1 MDHEN and CDR2 SYDVKM. The V gene end was trimmed by 4 bases and the J gene end by 8 bases; junction bases not matched to a gene: 2. CDR3 length equals 12 residues. DNA for the CDR3: TGTGCCAGCAGTTCCACTAGCGATGAGCAGTTCTTC. It codes for CASSSTSDEQFF.

Ten or more counts support this clonotype. The chain is built from TRBV18 and TRBJ1-2; 8 bases are shared with TRBD1. The V segment lost 6 bases and the J segment 2 bases; nucleotides outside the gene matches: 5. CDR1 KGHSH and CDR2 LQKENI come from the germline V gene. The CDR3 is 14 residues long. The DNA of the CDR3 is TGTGCCAGCTCGAAGACAGGGGTCAACTATGGCTACACCTTC. Encoded protein: CASSKTGVNYGYTF.

The sample holds many counts of this clonotype. DNA of the CDR3: TGCGCCAGCAGCCGATCGCTTGACACAGATACGCAGTATTTT. Translation gives CASSRSLDTDTQYF. The chain employs TRBV5-1 and TRBJ2-3; D not certain. The germline V gene encodes CDR1 SGHRS and CDR2 YFSETQ. V lost 4 bases, J lost 2 bases, and 11 bases lay in between. This CDR3 is 14 amino acids long.

V and J are TRBV2 and TRBJ2-6; 8 nucleotides agree with TRBD1. The germline V gene has CDR1 SNHLY and CDR2 FYNNEI. CDR3 length equals 18 residues. Losses at the gene ends were 8 bases for V and 4 bases for J; bases not matched to a gene: 16. CDR3 DNA sequence: TGTGCCAGCCAGGCAACCGGGACAGGATCTTTGGGGGCCAACGTCCTGACTTTC. Translated: CASQATGTGSLGANVLTF.

As to this clonotype: It may be a read error: a sequence one base away is much more abundant. The rearrangement links TRBV20-1 to TRBJ2-5, with 8 bases that match TRBD1. Unmatched junction bases numbered 12, after V lost 7 bases and J lost 2 bases. This CDR3 contains 15 residues. Per germline, CDR1 DFQATT and CDR2 SNEGSKA (reference sequence). CDR3 in amino acids: CSVDGQGTPQETQYF. CDR3 bases: TGCAGTGTTGATGGACAGGGCACACCACAAGAGACCCAGTACTTC.